The entry below gives a single T cell receptor (beta chain) sequence along with its context. Antigen: not known. The data stem from a study of OX40 agonist ivuxolimab in advanced cancers. Study details: Patients in the trial were receiving intravenous ivuxolimab every 2 weeks, at doses of 0.01 to 10 mg/kg. Every patient in dose escalation had hepatocellular carcinoma, melanoma, renal cell or head and neck cancer. One patient with hepatocellular carcinoma and two with cutaneous melanoma, three in all, had partial responses.

Using immunoSEQ multiplex PCR, the repertoire was profiled, and TCRdb retains in-frame clones only, with some absent. The sample has fewer than 50,000 clones; approximately 91% are singletons. V was clipped by 6 bases and J by 2 bases, with 11 bases between them. There are 13 residues in the CDR3. CDR1 MNHEY and CDR2 SMNVEV come from the germline V gene (reference sequence). Study results and caveats: The study found that CD8+ T cells averaged more expanded clones than CD4+.

The TCR sequence derives from an adult with an advanced solid tumor such as melanoma, head and neck, liver or kidney cancer. The sample was CD4+ or CD8+ T cells sorted from blood, taken in a trial of the OX40 agonist ivuxolimab. This chain links TRBV27 with TRBJ2-7; unclear D gene. The CDR3 DNA is TGTGCCAGCAGACCGACTCCCACCTACGAGCAGTACTTC. This encodes CASRPTPTYEQYF.